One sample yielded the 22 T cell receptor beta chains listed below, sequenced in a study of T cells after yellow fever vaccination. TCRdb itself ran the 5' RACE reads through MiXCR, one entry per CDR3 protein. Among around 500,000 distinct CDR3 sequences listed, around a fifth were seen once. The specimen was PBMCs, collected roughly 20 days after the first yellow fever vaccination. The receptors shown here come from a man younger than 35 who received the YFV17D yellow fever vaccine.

CDR3 nucleotides: TGTGCCAGCAGCTTGGAGGGATCGCGCTTGTTTTTT. The encoded protein is CASSLEGSRLFF. The chain recombines TRBV7-8 with TRBJ1-4; D unresolved. The V gene's germline CDR1 is SGHVS and CDR2 FQNEAQ. The V and J ends lost 3 bases and 15 bases respectively, with 14 bases between them. The CDR3 spans 12 residues.

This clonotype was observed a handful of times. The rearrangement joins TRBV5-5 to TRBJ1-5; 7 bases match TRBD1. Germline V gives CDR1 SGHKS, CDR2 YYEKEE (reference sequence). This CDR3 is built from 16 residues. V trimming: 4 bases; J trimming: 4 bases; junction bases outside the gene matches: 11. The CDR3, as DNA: TGTGCCAGCAGCCCTGCGGACAGGTTAGATAATCAGCCCCAGCATTTT. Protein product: CASSPADRLDNQPQHF. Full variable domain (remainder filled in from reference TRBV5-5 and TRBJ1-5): DAGVTQSPTHLIKTRGQQVTLRCSPISGHKSVSWYQQVLGQGPQFIFQYYEKEERGRGNFPDRFSARQFPNYSSELNVNALLLGDSALYLCASSPADRLDNQPQHFGDGTRLSIL.

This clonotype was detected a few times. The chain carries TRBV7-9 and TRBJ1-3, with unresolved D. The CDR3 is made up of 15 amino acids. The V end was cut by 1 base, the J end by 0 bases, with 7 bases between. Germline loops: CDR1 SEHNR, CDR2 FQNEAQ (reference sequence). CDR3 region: CASSLGLLSGNTIYF. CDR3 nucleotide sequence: TGTGCCAGCAGCTTAGGACTGCTCTCTGGAAACACCATATATTTT.

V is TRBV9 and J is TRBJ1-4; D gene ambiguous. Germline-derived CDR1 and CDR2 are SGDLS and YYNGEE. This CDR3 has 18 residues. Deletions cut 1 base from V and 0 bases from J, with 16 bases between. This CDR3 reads CASSVRIKGRATNEKLFF. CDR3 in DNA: TGTGCCAGCAGCGTAAGGATTAAGGGCCGTGCAACTAATGAAAAACTGTTTTTT.

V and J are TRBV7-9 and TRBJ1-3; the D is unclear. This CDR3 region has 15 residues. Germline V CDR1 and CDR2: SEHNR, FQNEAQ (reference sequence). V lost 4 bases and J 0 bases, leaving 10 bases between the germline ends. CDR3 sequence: CASSSDGDSGNTIYF. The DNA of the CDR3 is TGTGCCAGCAGCTCGGACGGAGACTCTGGAAACACCATATATTTT.

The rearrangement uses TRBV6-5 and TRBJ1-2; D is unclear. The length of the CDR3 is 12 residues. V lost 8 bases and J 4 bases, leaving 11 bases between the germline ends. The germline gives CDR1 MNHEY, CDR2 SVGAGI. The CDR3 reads CASLVQLYGYTF. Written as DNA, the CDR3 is TGTGCCAGCCTGGTACAACTCTATGGCTACACCTTC.

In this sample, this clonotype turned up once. The CDR3 DNA reads TGTACCAGCAGCTTTGTAGCGGCCCTCCAAGAGACCCAGTACTTC. Residues: CTSSFVAALQETQYF. This chain links TRBV7-2 with TRBJ2-5; possible D gene TRBD2, 6 bases. CDR3 length equals 15 residues. Germline assignment: CDR1 SGHTA and CDR2 FQGNSA. V was clipped by 3 bases and J by 1 base, with 12 bases between them.

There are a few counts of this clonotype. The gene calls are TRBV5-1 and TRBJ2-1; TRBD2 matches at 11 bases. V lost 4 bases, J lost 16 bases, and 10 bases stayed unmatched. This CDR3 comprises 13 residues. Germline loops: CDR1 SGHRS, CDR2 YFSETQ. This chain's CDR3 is CASSTGAGTSGFF. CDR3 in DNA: TGCGCCAGCAGCACGGGAGCCGGGACTAGCGGCTTCTTC.

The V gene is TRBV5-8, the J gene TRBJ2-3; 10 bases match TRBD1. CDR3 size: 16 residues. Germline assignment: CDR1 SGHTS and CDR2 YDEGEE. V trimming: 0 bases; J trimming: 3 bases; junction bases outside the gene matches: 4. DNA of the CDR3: TGTGCCAGCAGCTTGGGGACAGGGGGTAGTACAGATACGCAGTATTTT. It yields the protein CASSLGTGGSTDTQYF.

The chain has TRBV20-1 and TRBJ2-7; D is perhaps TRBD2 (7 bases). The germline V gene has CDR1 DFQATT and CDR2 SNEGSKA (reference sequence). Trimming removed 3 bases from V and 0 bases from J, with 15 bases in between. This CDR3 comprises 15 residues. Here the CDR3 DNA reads TGCAGTGCTAGCGGGGGGCCGCCCTACTCCTACGAGCAGTACTTC. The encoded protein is CSASGGPPYSYEQYF.

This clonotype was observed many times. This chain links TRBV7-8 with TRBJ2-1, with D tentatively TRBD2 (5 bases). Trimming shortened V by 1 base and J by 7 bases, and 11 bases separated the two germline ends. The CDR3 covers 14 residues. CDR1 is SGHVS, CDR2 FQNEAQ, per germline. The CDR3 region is CASSLERLPNEQFF. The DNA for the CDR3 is TGTGCCAGCAGCTTAGAGCGGCTGCCTAATGAGCAGTTCTTC.

CDR3 bases: TGCGCCAGCCGCACGACACCAGACACTGAAGCTTTCTTT. This translates into CASRTTPDTEAFF. The V call is TRBV5-1, the J call TRBJ1-1; the D is unclear. This CDR3 is built from 13 residues. CDR1 is SGHRS and CDR2 is YFSETQ in the germline V gene. V lost 7 bases and J 3 bases, leaving 13 bases between the germline ends.

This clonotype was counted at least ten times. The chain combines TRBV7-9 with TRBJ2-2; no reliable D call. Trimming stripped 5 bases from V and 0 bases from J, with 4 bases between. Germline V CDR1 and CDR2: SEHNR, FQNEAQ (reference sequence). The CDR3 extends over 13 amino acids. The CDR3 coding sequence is TGTGCCAGCAGCGATTCGAACACCGGGGAGCTGTTTTTT. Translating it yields CASSDSNTGELFF.

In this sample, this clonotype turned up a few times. CDR3: CSARLALSADEQFF. For the CDR3, the DNA is TGCAGTGCTAGACTAGCCCTTAGCGCGGATGAGCAGTTCTTC. This sequence joins TRBV20-1 and TRBJ2-1; possibly TRBD2 for D (5 bases). CDR1 is DFQATT, CDR2 SNEGSKA, per germline (reference sequence). There are 14 residues in the CDR3. V was clipped by 2 bases and J by 8 bases, with 16 bases between them.

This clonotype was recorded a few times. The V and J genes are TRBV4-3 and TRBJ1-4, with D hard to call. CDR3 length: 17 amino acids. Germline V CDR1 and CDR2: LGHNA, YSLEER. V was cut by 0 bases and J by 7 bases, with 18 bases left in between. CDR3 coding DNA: TGCGCCAGCAGCCAAGATCTTAACCCGGGAATCGGTGAAAAACTGTTTTTT. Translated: CASSQDLNPGIGEKLFF.

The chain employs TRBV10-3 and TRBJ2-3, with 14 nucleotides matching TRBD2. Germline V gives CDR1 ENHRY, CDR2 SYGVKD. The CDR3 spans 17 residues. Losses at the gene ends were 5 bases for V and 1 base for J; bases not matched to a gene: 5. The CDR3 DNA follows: TGTGCCATCAGTCGACTAGCGGGGGGGCTAGGCACAGATACGCAGTATTTT. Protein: CAISRLAGGLGTDTQYF.

The CDR3: CASSRGTSGGIYNEQFF. As DNA, the CDR3 is TGCGCCAGCAGCCGAGGGACTAGCGGGGGGATTTACAATGAGCAGTTCTTC. The chain couples TRBV4-3 to TRBJ2-1; the match to TRBD2 covers 15 bases. The V gene end was trimmed by 4 bases and the J gene end by 4 bases; junction bases not matched to a gene: 5. CDR1 is LGHNA, CDR2 YSLEER, per germline. The CDR3 consists of 17 residues.

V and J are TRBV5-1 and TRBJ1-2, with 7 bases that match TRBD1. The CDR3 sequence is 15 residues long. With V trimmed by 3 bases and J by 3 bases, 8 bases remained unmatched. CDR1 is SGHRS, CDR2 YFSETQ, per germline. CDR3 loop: CASSSSHDRDYGYTF. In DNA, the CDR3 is TGCGCCAGCAGCTCCTCCCACGACAGGGACTATGGCTACACCTTC. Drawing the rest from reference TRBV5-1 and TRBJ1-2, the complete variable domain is KAGVTQTPRYLIKTRGQQVTLSCSPISGHRSVSWYQQTPGQGLQFLFEYFSETQRNKGNFPGRFSGRQFSNSRSEMNVSTLELGDSALYLCASSSSHDRDYGYTFGSGTRLTVV.

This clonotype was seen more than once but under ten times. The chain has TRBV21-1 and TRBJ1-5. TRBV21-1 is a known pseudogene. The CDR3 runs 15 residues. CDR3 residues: CASSKDSLSNQPQHF. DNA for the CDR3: TGTGCCAGCAGCAAAGACAGCCTTAGCAATCAGCCCCAGCATTTT.

The CDR3 region has the DNA TGCGCCAGCAGCCGATCATTAGCAACTTCGGGCGGGGAGCTGTTTTTT. The encoded protein is CASSRSLATSGGELFF. The gene calls are TRBV4-1 and TRBJ2-2; D remains unclear. This CDR3 has 16 amino acids. V gave up 4 bases and J gave up 7 bases, with 19 bases separating them. The V gene's germline CDR1 is MGHRA and CDR2 YSYEKL.

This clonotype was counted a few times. The chain's CDR3 is CASSQATGVLFF. In nucleotides, the CDR3 is TGCGCCAGCAGCCAAGCTACAGGGGTTCTGTTTTTT. The rearrangement uses TRBV4-3 and TRBJ1-4; 7 bases line up with TRBD1. This CDR3 has 12 amino acids. With 1 base clipped from V and 14 bases from J, the junction kept 4 bases outside the gene matches. Germline assignment: CDR1 LGHNA and CDR2 YSLEER.

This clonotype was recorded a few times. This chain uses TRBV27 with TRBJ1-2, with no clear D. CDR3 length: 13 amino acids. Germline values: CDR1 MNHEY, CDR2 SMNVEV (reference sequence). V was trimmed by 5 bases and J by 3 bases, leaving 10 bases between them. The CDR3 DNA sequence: TGTGCCAGCAGTGGGAGGCGGGACTATGGCTACACCTTC. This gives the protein CASSGRRDYGYTF.